This note documents a single TCR beta chain sequence. Its target is not known. From germline, CDR1 is SGHTA and CDR2 FQGNSA. The CDR3 is made up of 18 amino acids. V lost 5 bases and J lost 2; bases outside the gene matches: 9. An input of roughly 0.45 to 1 ug of RNA was subjected to reverse transcription using random hexamers. TCRdb passed the immunoSEQ multiplex PCR reads through MiXCR, listing each CDR3 protein once. The repertoire holds about 94,000 distinct CDR3 sequences, roughly 94% seen once, with about 0.28% in the top ten. These data belong to a study of CD8 T cells in Susac syndrome. The wider study: Patients with Susac syndrome who were sequenced included over five with active disease and fewer than ten in remission. Treatment status at blood draw for the Susac syndrome patients was therapy-naive, corticosteroids, or intravenous immunoglobulin alone.

Whole-study results and caveats: The CD4+ T cell repertoire of patients with Susac syndrome showed no detectable clonal expansion.

Both CD4+ and CD8+ T cells were negatively isolated, and TEMRA cells underwent FACS enrichment. The V and J genes are TRBV7-2 and TRBJ2-5; 15 nucleotides match TRBD2. The sample consisted of CD4+ T cells from PBMCs. The TCR originated in a human donor with Susac syndrome. CDR3 sequence: CASSRRTSGGAGQETQYF. DNA for the CDR3: TGTGCCAGCAGCCGGCGGACTAGCGGGGGGGCGGGTCAAGAGACCCAGTACTTC. Together with reference TRBV7-2 and TRBJ2-5, the CDR3 gives the full variable domain: GAGVSQSPSNKVTEKGKDVELRCDPISGHTALYWYRQSLGQGLEFLIYFQGNSAPDKSGLPSDRFSAERTGGSVSTLTIQRTQQEDSAVYLCASSRRTSGGAGQETQYFGPGTRLLVL.